The sequence of this TCR beta chain was determined in a study of molecular identifiers for immune sequencing clone quantification. Study in general: Five aliquots were made in replicates from the RNA of about 20,000 or 100,000 naive CD8 cells, and four were sequenced. Study results and limitations: The study reportedly detected spiked Jurkat TCR RNA from one cell among about a million naive cells.

V lost 11 bases, J lost 1 base, and 8 bases stayed unmatched. The CDR3 length is 13 residues. The germline gives CDR1 SNHLY, CDR2 FYNNEI. This clonotype was recorded many times. Its antigen is currently unknown. Naive CD8 T cells underwent sorting with the CD8+CD4-CCR7+CD45RA+ definition. TCRdb used MiXCR to reprocess the PCR reads, holding one entry per CDR3 protein. The table has over 600,000 distinct CDR3 sequences, approximately 20% seen once; the top ten hold roughly 0.9%. The source of this sequence is a human donor in good health. Some libraries in this study had Jurkat cell RNA spiked in. The sequencing sample was made of naive CD8+ T cells from blood, with Jurkat cell RNA spiked in. The sample's subset: FACS-sorted CD8+CD4-CCR7+CD45RA+ naive T cells. The V call is TRBV2, the J call TRBJ2-7; 7 positions agree with TRBD2. This CDR3 is CAGRERPSYEQYF. CDR3 bases: TGTGCCGGGAGGGAGCGCCCATCCTACGAGCAGTACTTC.